The entry that follows covers one T cell receptor (beta chain) sequence. Cohort allocation depended upon clinical history that participants reported. The method was immunoSEQ multiplex PCR; TCRdb's version includes in-frame clones alone and lacks a portion of them. Here the sample spans just over 300,000 clones, around 90% being singletons. This entry is derived from a study of blood T cell repertoires in COVID-19. Across the whole study: Samples taken during acute and convalescent COVID-19 were collected in the United States, Italy and Spain.

Germline values: CDR1 SGHRS, CDR2 YFSETQ. The CDR3 covers 14 residues. Trimming cost V 5 bases and J 0 bases, with 9 bases left between them. The genes are TRBV5-1 and TRBJ2-1; tentative D call: TRBD2 (5 bases). The sample consisted of PBMCs or T cells enriched from blood (not recorded which). This TCR was sampled from a woman between 18 and 30 years old with acute COVID-19. CDR3 nucleotides: TGCGCCAGCAGGGACTCGCACTCCTACAATGAGCAGTTCTTC. Translated, it gives CASRDSHSYNEQFF. The variable domain in full, with the rest retrieved from reference TRBV5-1 and TRBJ2-1, is KAGVTQTPRYLIKTRGQQVTLSCSPISGHRSVSWYQQTPGQGLQFLFEYFSETQRNKGNFPGRFSGRQFSNSRSEMNVSTLELGDSALYLCASRDSHSYNEQFFGPGTRLTVL.